This section outlines one T cell receptor beta chain sequence together with its context. As to treatment: 19 received Ad26.COV2.S at low or high dose, single or two shots; several received placebo; per-sample allocation not given. Each sample was drawn 63 days after the first injection (of vaccine or placebo). These data originate in a study of Ad26.COV2.S vaccination and SARS-CoV-2 variants. CDR3 size: 13 residues. V was pared by 1 base and J by 6 bases, with 6 bases between. Some clones are missing from TCRdb's copy, which holds only in-frame ones; the method was immunoSEQ multiplex PCR. The sample carries roughly 350,000 clones, more than 75% recorded once.

The TCR was taken from a person between 18 and 60 years old who received the Ad26.COV2.S COVID-19 vaccine or a placebo. The chain combines TRBV12-3 or TRBV12-4 with TRBJ2-2; TRBD2 is a possible D gene (6 bases). Sequences were derived from peripheral blood, sampled in a trial of Ad26.COV2.S vaccine versus placebo. This CDR3 is CASSLGEAGELFF. DNA of the CDR3: TGTGCCAGCAGTTTAGGGGAGGCCGGGGAGCTGTTTTTT.